The 18 T cell receptor beta chains given below trace back to one sample, sequenced in a study of blood T cells in healthy people across ages. PCR was performed a second time for roughly 7 to 12 cycles using a sample-barcoded 5' primer and a J-beta primer mix. From the 5' RACE reads, TCRdb called clonotypes with MiXCR, one entry per CDR3 protein. The data show approximately 1.5 million distinct CDR3 sequences, approximately 42% seen once. Source material: blood. The receptors stem from a woman younger than 35 in good health.

This clonotype was counted a single time. The chain is built from TRBV29-1 and TRBJ2-3, with D perhaps matching TRBD1 (5 bases). This CDR3 has 12 amino acids. Germline CDR1 SQVTM, CDR2 ANQGSEA. The germline V and J ends were trimmed by 6 bases and 3 bases, with 10 bases remaining between them. This CDR3 reads CSVPDTTDTQYF. The CDR3 DNA is TGCAGCGTACCGGACACGACAGATACGCAGTATTTT.

This clonotype was detected a few times. The genes are TRBV20-1 and TRBJ2-1, with 9 bases lining up with TRBD2. V was clipped by 0 bases and J by 3 bases; unmatched bases: 9. This CDR3 has 17 amino acids. Per germline, CDR1 DFQATT and CDR2 SNEGSKA (reference sequence). The CDR3 DNA follows: TGCAGTGCTAGAGATCTTTCCGGCGGGGGGGTCTACAATGAGCAGTTCTTC. This encodes CSARDLSGGGVYNEQFF.

V gene TRBV5-1 combines with J gene TRBJ2-5, with TRBD2 as a possible D gene (7 bases). This CDR3 has 14 amino acids. Germline CDR1 reads SGHRS; CDR2 reads YFSETQ. V was pared by 5 bases and J by 0 bases, with 11 bases between. As DNA, the CDR3 is TGCGCCAGCAGGACAGGACTAGACCAAGAGACCCAGTACTTC. It codes for CASRTGLDQETQYF.

The V and J genes are TRBV12-3 or TRBV12-4 and TRBJ2-7, with D perhaps assigned TRBD1 or TRBD2 (5 bases each). The germline V and J ends were trimmed by 6 bases and 2 bases, with 17 bases remaining between them. There are 15 residues in the CDR3. The DNA of the CDR3 is TGTGCCAGCAGCCCCGTTGGGGGATCGACCTACGAGCAGTACTTC. This translates into CASSPVGGSTYEQYF.

The V gene is TRBV29-1, the J gene TRBJ2-7; 9 nucleotides agree with TRBD1. The CDR3 loop spans 14 amino acids. V dropped 4 bases and J dropped 5; count of bases not matched to a gene: 9. Germline CDR1 is SQVTM and CDR2 is ANQGSEA. CDR3 sequence: CSVGGWTGDDEQYF. CDR3 coding DNA: TGCAGCGTTGGAGGCTGGACAGGGGACGACGAGCAGTACTTC.

The rearrangement uses TRBV5-1 and TRBJ2-3; D uncertain. The CDR3 is made up of 15 amino acids. Trimming removed 0 bases from V and 4 bases from J, with 12 bases in between. From germline, CDR1 is SGHRS and CDR2 YFSETQ. The CDR3 spells CASSLDVSSPDTQYF. The DNA for the CDR3 is TGCGCCAGCAGCTTGGATGTTTCTTCCCCAGATACGCAGTATTTT.

This clonotype has only a few counts. The V call is TRBV5-1, the J call TRBJ1-1; 10 nucleotides agree with TRBD1. The CDR3 is 14 residues long. Looked up from germline, CDR1 is SGHRS and CDR2 is YFSETQ. The V and J ends lost 4 bases and 7 bases, in that order; junction bases with no gene match: 7. The CDR3 sequence is CASSRGTGDFEAFF. For the CDR3, the DNA is TGCGCCAGCAGCAGAGGGACAGGGGACTTTGAAGCTTTCTTT.

This clonotype was counted between two and nine times. The rearrangement links TRBV9 to TRBJ1-4, with TRBD1 matching 9 bases. The trim removed 4 bases at V and 7 bases at J, leaving 11 bases unmatched. CDR1 is SGDLS and CDR2 is YYNGEE in the germline V gene. The CDR3 runs 16 residues. The CDR3 DNA follows: TGTGCCAGCAGCCCGAGGGACCGGGACAGGGCTGAAAAACTGTTTTTT. Its protein product is CASSPRDRDRAEKLFF.

A note on this clonotype: A junction boundary mismatches the germline segment, possibly from a read error. The chain joins TRBV29-1 to TRBJ1-1; tentatively, D is TRBD1 (5 bases). The CDR3 loop spans 13 amino acids. The V gene's germline CDR1 is SQVTM and CDR2 ANQGSEA. The CDR3 DNA sequence: TGCAGCGGCTCGGGACGGATGAACACTGATGCTTTCTTT. It codes for CSGSGRMNTDAFF.

The V call is TRBV7-2, the J call TRBJ2-7; D is tentatively TRBD1 or TRBD2 (5 bases each). The DNA end is more similar to TRBJ2-5, so the J call may be wrong. Germline CDR1 reads SGHTA; CDR2 reads FQGNSA. The CDR3 contains 15 residues. CDR3 nucleotides: TGTGCCAGCTCTGAAGCCCCCGGGGCCCAGGCGACCCAGTACTTC. Translated: CASSEAPGAQATQYF.

In its sample, this clonotype was seen once. The rearrangement links TRBV29-1 to TRBJ1-2; 7 positions match TRBD1. The germline CDR1 and CDR2 sequences are SQVTM and ANQGSEA. The CDR3 loop spans 12 amino acids. With V trimmed by 3 bases and J by 7 bases, 5 bases remained unmatched. The CDR3 DNA reads as TGCAGCGTTGACCGACAGGGCTCTGGCTACACCTTC. It codes for CSVDRQGSGYTF. Based on the CDR3 plus reference TRBV29-1 and TRBJ1-2, the full variable domain is SAVISQKPSRDICQRGTSLTIQCQVDSQVTMMFWYRQQPGQSLTLIATANQGSEATYESGFVIDKFPISRPNLTFSTLTVSNMSPEDSSIYLCSVDRQGSGYTFGSGTRLTVV.

In this sample, this clonotype turned up a few times. This chain uses TRBV27 with TRBJ2-1, with TRBD2 identical over 13 bases. J was trimmed by 5 bases and V by 6 bases; bases with no gene match: 4. Germline V gene lookup returns CDR1 MNHEY and CDR2 SMNVEV (reference sequence). CDR3 size: 15 residues. CDR3 sequence: CASSWGTSGDNEQFF. The DNA for the CDR3 is TGTGCCAGCAGCTGGGGGACTAGCGGGGACAATGAGCAGTTCTTC.

The chain uses TRBV12-3 or TRBV12-4 and TRBJ2-1; 8 bases line up with TRBD2. The CDR3 totals 15 residues. Unmatched junction bases numbered 5, after V lost 1 base and J lost 6 bases. The CDR3 is CASSLGGSGVNEQFF. In nucleotides, the CDR3 is TGTGCCAGCAGTTTAGGCGGTAGCGGGGTCAATGAGCAGTTCTTC.

The chain combines TRBV28 with TRBJ2-1; TRBD2 is a possible D gene (7 bases). CDR1 is MDHEN, CDR2 SYDVKM, per germline. The CDR3 runs 14 residues. V gave up 6 bases and J gave up 4 bases, with 13 bases separating them. The CDR3 spells CASRVGGPYNEQFF. The CDR3 coding sequence is TGTGCCAGCAGAGTGGGGGGGCCGTACAATGAGCAGTTCTTC.

This clonotype turned up a few times. The rearrangement uses TRBV20-1 and TRBJ1-2; the match to TRBD1 covers 8 bases. The V gene end was trimmed by 4 bases and the J gene end by 1 base; junction bases not matched to a gene: 5. In germline, CDR1 is DFQATT, CDR2 SNEGSKA (reference sequence). This CDR3 region has 14 residues. The CDR3 spells CSANDRGYNYGYTF. The CDR3 coding sequence is TGCAGTGCTAATGACAGGGGCTATAACTATGGCTACACCTTC.

In this sample, this clonotype turned up once. DNA for the CDR3: TGTGCCAGCAGCCAAGACGCGTCCCTGGCTAACTATGGCTACACCTTC. This translates into CASSQDASLANYGYTF. The chain couples TRBV4-2 to TRBJ1-2; D ambiguous. CDR1 and CDR2 (germline): LGHNA, YNFKEQ. Trimming took off 0 bases at V and 0 bases at J, with 11 bases between the two ends. There are 16 residues in the CDR3.

This chain links TRBV20-1 with TRBJ2-1, with 8 positions matching TRBD2. The germline V gene has CDR1 DFQATT and CDR2 SNEGSKA (reference sequence). The CDR3 covers 15 residues. V shed 2 bases and J 3 bases; nucleotides not matched to a gene: 6. The CDR3 loop is CSARLPGTSYNEQFF. CDR3 coding DNA: TGCAGTGCTAGACTGCCAGGGACTAGCTACAATGAGCAGTTCTTC.

V gene TRBV12-3 or TRBV12-4 combines with J gene TRBJ2-7; D might be TRBD2 (6 bases). The CDR3 runs to 16 residues. V lost 3 bases and J lost 0, with 15 bases in between. CDR3 DNA sequence: TGTGCCAGCAGTTTGAGCGGGCTAGCGAGCTCCTACGAGCAGTACTTC. This codes for CASSLSGLASSYEQYF.